Below, 5 T cell receptor beta chains from the same sample are listed, as sequenced in a study of blood T cell repertoires in COVID-19. Clones were sequenced by immunoSEQ multiplex PCR, and TCRdb holds only the in-frame ones, with some missing. The sample lists fewer than 300,000 clones, around four fifths seen once, with approximately 2.6% in the top ten. Sequenced material: peripheral blood. Every receptor here comes from a woman aged 70-85 years with active or convalescent COVID-19.

This rearrangement joins TRBV7-3 to TRBJ2-2; a possible D gene is TRBD1 (5 bases). CDR1 is SGHTA, CDR2 FQGTGA, per germline. The CDR3 spans 14 residues. With 4 bases removed from V and 1 base from J, the gap between germline ends came to 7 bases. CDR3 protein: CASSSQGNTGELFF. Written as DNA, the CDR3 is TGTGCCAGCAGCTCGCAGGGGAACACCGGGGAGCTGTTTTTT.

The chain uses TRBV19 and TRBJ1-1; TRBD1 might be the D (6 bases). Germline CDR1 reads LNHDA; CDR2 reads SQIVND (reference sequence). The V end was cut by 4 bases, the J end by 4 bases, with 13 bases between. The CDR3 contains 14 residues. Here the CDR3 DNA reads TGTGCCAGTAGTACCATAGGGGGAACCACTGAAGCTTTCTTT. It is translated as CASSTIGGTTEAFF.

The chain couples TRBV6-1 to TRBJ2-6; no definite D call. The V and J ends lost 3 bases and 0 bases respectively, with 6 bases between them. There are 15 residues in the CDR3. Germline V gene data show CDR1 as MNHNS and CDR2 as SASEGT. The CDR3 nucleotides read TGTGCCAGCAGTGAGTGGCCCTCTGGGGCCAACGTCCTGACTTTC. Residues: CASSEWPSGANVLTF.

Only a few counts were recorded for this clone. The chain uses TRBV20-1 and TRBJ1-2; no firm D call. Looked up from germline, CDR1 is DFQATT and CDR2 is SNEGSKA (reference sequence). The V end lost 6 bases, the J end lost 5 bases, and 10 bases lay between the germline ends. The length of the CDR3 is 11 residues. The CDR3 loop reads CSAPTGYGYTF. The CDR3 region has the DNA TGCAGTGCCCCAACGGGATATGGCTACACCTTC.

This clone was counted once. This chain links TRBV2 with TRBJ2-7, with D maybe TRBD1 (5 bases). The CDR3 length is 14 residues. V was shortened by 2 bases and J by 2 bases, with 10 bases between the two germline ends. Germline CDR1 SNHLY, CDR2 FYNNEI. In nucleotides, the CDR3 is TGTGCCAGCAGTGAAAGGGCAGGGCCCTACGAGCAGTACTTC. It codes for CASSERAGPYEQYF.